The sequence of this T cell receptor (beta chain) was determined in a study of glioma-infiltrating T cells listed by TCRdb under 2016. Study-level background: Low-grade gliomas were represented by WHO grade II oligodendrogliomas or astrocytomas, and glioblastomas were represented by WHO grade IV tumors that were sampled at initial rather than recurrent diagnosis. Dexamethasone was administered to glioma patients for six or fewer days before surgery. Blood libraries targeted about 4.5- to 11-fold sequencing coverage of 750,000 to 1,000,000 peripheral T cells. Glioma tissue, non-neoplastic brain tissue and matched peripheral blood mononuclear cells were used as sources from which TCR alpha- and beta-chain repertoires were sequenced. To measure how far tissue and blood T-cell populations diverged, each tissue-infiltrating repertoire was compared against the peripheral blood repertoire of the same patient. Three low-grade glioma patients, fewer than 10 primary glioblastoma patients and three non-glioma patients contributing non-neoplastic brain tissue were included in the paired cohort.

Immediately after resection, surgical brain or tumor specimens were cryofrozen in liquid nitrogen, and peripheral blood cells were collected at the same time. In the case of this clonotype: Its antigen remains undetermined. No quality values exist for individual bases; no much larger clone is one base distant.

What the study reported, not specific to this receptor: Group comparisons were based on small numbers of patients: three non-neoplastic, three low-grade glioma and roughly 8 glioblastoma patients. In non-neoplastic patients, VJ-independent divergence between tissue and blood fell below expectation, whereas in all gliomas, and especially in low-grade gliomas, the divergence rose above expectation. Patients with low tissue-blood divergence were marked by a signature set of shared blood CDR3 motifs, and that set was depleted in highly divergent patients. Very few CDR3 sequences were shared between tissue and blood, attributed to high CDR3 diversity and limited sampling.

According to the germline V gene (reference sequence), CDR1 reads SGHNT and CDR2 reads YYREEE. V is cut back by 3 bases and J by 4 bases, with 8 bases in the junction unmatched. The CDR3 spans 16 residues, from the cysteine through the phenylalanine. The read is trimmed to its CDR3 DNA, 48 bases read in frame from base 1. TCR alpha and beta CDR3 regions were amplified with the iRepertoire nested amplicon-rescue multiplex PCR (arm-PCR) platform from RNA. For one-step reverse transcription and amplification, about 100-450 ng of tissue mRNA or PBMC total RNA was used as input. Following bead purification, Illumina adapters were added by a secondary multiplex PCR, and libraries between 200 and 400 bp were gel-purified. Libraries carried internal 6-nucleotide barcodes used for demultiplexing. Sequencing of libraries was performed on an Illumina MiSeq with 2x220 or 2x250 nucleotide paired-end reads. From the authors' description of their analysis: Paired reads were merged using FLASH 1.2.11 and were aligned to the GRCh37 human genome using BWA-MEM, after which TRA and TRB reads were extracted. V and J assignment used an IMGT-derived reference of cassette sequences and CDR3 motifs that included pseudogenes. Reads were translated in three frames, and productive CDR3s were defined by a C…FGXG motif without stop codons. Unique combinations of V-J cassette pair and CDR3 amino acid sequence were defined as clonotypes. Filtering of reads was based on Hamming distance, with the threshold set by the sequence error rate of each sample in mapped regions. TCRdb reran the public reads through fastp at Q25 and MiXCR, keeping productive beta chains. For every CDR3 protein sequence, its rows merge into one entry that carries the most common genes and DNA. Here the V and J calls rest on TCRdb's processing, not on the authors' analysis. This sample gives approximately 400,000 distinct CDR3 sequences in total; 35% to 45% of them show up just once. The ten largest clones add up to approximately 12% of the sample.

The TCR sequence derives from a human donor with low-grade glioma or glioblastoma, undergoing nonglioma brain surgery, or in good health (not recorded which). The chain is made from TRBV5-4 and TRBJ2-1, and 9 junction bases match TRBD2. Sequenced input: glioma tissue, nonneoplastic brain tissue, or PBMCs (not recorded which). CDR3 protein: CASSSIGSGSYNEQFF. The nucleotide sequence reads as follows: TGTGCCAGCAGCTCCATCGGTAGCGGGAGTTACAATGAGCAGTTCTTC. Reference TRBV5-4 and TRBJ2-1 genes cover what lies past the CDR3, so the full variable domain is ETGVTQSPTHLIKTRGQQVTLRCSSQSGHNTVSWYQQALGQGPQFIFQYYREEENGRGNFPPRFSGLQFPNYSSELNVNALELDDSALYLCASSSIGSGSYNEQFFGPGTRLTVL.